The 17 T cell receptor beta chains given below trace back to one sample, sequenced in a study of T cell responses to AZD1222 COVID-19 vaccine. Clones were sequenced by immunoSEQ multiplex PCR, and TCRdb holds only the in-frame ones, with some missing. In the table there are about 130,000 clones, roughly nine tenths of which are singletons. This material consisted of peripheral blood, taken on day 0 of AZD1222 vaccination. These TCRs come from an adult in good health.

This clone was seen just once. CDR3 DNA: TGCGCCAGCAGCCAAGATAGGGGGGGACAGCTGTTTTTT. Translating gives CASSQDRGGQLFF. The chain is built from TRBV4-3 and TRBJ2-2; D is possibly TRBD2 (7 bases). V was clipped by 0 bases and J by 12 bases, with 11 bases between them. The CDR3 is made up of 13 amino acids. The germline V gene encodes CDR1 LGHNA and CDR2 YSLEER.

The genes are TRBV24-1 and TRBJ2-2; tentative D call: TRBD1 (6 bases). V shed 0 bases and J shed 3 bases, with 10 bases lying between them. Germline-derived CDR1 and CDR2 are KGHDR and SFDVKD. The CDR3 covers 16 residues. Written as DNA, the CDR3 is TGTGCCACCAGTGATTTGGAGGCAGGGGACACCGGGGAGCTGTTTTTT. Protein sequence: CATSDLEAGDTGELFF.

The V call is TRBV5-6, the J call TRBJ1-2, with 8 nucleotides matching TRBD1. Germline V gene lookup returns CDR1 SGHDT and CDR2 YYEEEE. The length of the CDR3 is 14 residues. Trimming at V came to 3 bases and at J to 13 bases, leaving 14 bases not matched to a gene. CDR3 protein: CASSSMTGAHGGTF. The CDR3 region has the DNA TGTGCCAGCAGCTCTATGACAGGGGCTCACGGTGGCACCTTC.

The gene calls are TRBV9 and TRBJ2-2; D tentatively reads TRBD1 or TRBD2 (7 bases each). In germline, CDR1 is SGDLS, CDR2 YYNGEE. This CDR3 region has 13 residues. This CDR3 is CGSGANRGRELFF. CDR3 sequence (DNA): TGTGGGAGCGGGGCGAACAGGGGCCGGGAGCTGTTTTTT.

The rearrangement joins TRBV6-1 to TRBJ1-3; D is unresolved. The V end lost 3 bases, the J end lost 0 bases, and 18 bases lay between the germline ends. This CDR3 comprises 18 residues. The germline V gene encodes CDR1 MNHNS and CDR2 SASEGT. CDR3 nucleotide sequence: TGTGCCAGCAGTGACCTGGCTCCGGGTCATATCTCTGGAAACACCATATATTTT. It yields the protein CASSDLAPGHISGNTIYF.

The chain couples TRBV30 to TRBJ1-5; D remains unclear. The V end lost 0 bases, the J end lost 4 bases, and 4 bases lay between the germline ends. The CDR3 runs 12 residues. CDR1 is GTSNPN and CDR2 is SVGIG in the germline V gene (reference sequence). The CDR3, as DNA: TGTGCCTGGAGTGTAAGAAATCAGCCCCAGCATTTT. This codes for CAWSVRNQPQHF.

The chain combines TRBV7-2 with TRBJ2-1; D is possibly TRBD2 (7 bases). Germline CDR1 SGHTA, CDR2 FQGNSA. V dropped 5 bases and J dropped 7 bases, with 21 bases sitting between them. There are 16 residues in the CDR3. CDR3 protein: CASSPPRGRIFNEQFF. The CDR3 nucleotides read TGTGCCAGCAGCCCCCCGCGGGGGCGAATCTTTAATGAGCAGTTCTTC.

This clone occurred a few times. The CDR3 DNA reads TGTGCCACCAGTGACCCAGAACTTACAGATACGCAGTATTTT. It codes for CATSDPELTDTQYF. The J gene is TRBJ2-3, the V gene TRBV24-1; D is unresolved. The CDR3 loop spans 14 amino acids. Germline V gene sequence: CDR1 KGHDR, CDR2 SFDVKD. Trimming cost V 4 bases and J 3 bases, with 10 bases left between them.

The rearrangement joins TRBV14 to TRBJ2-7; D is undetermined. Looked up from germline, CDR1 is SGHDN and CDR2 is FVKESK. CDR3 length: 12 residues. V was cut by 2 bases and J by 1 base, with 3 bases left in between. In DNA, the CDR3 is TGTGCCAGCAGCCAAATGTCCTACGAGCAGTACTTC. Its protein product is CASSQMSYEQYF. Together with reference TRBV14 and TRBJ2-7, the CDR3 gives the full variable domain: EAGVTQFPSHSVIEKGQTVTLRCDPISGHDNLYWYRRVMGKEIKFLLHFVKESKQDESGMPNNRFLAERTGGTYSTLKVQPAELEDSGVYFCASSQMSYEQYFGPGTRLTVT.

This sequence joins TRBV6-4 and TRBJ2-2; D might be TRBD1 (7 bases). Germline CDR1 is MRHNA and CDR2 is SNTAGT. Trimming stripped 5 bases from V and 3 bases from J, with 10 bases between. The CDR3 length is 14 residues. The CDR3 sequence is CASSLRGDTGELFF. The DNA for the CDR3 is TGTGCCAGCAGTCTCAGGGGGGACACCGGGGAGCTGTTTTTT.

Remarks on this clone: The same CDR3 is also encoded by other DNA sequences in this sample. The chain uses TRBV5-1 and TRBJ2-5; D is undetermined. This CDR3 is 13 amino acids long. Per germline, CDR1 SGHRS and CDR2 YFSETQ. Trimming stripped 0 bases from V and 1 base from J, with 4 bases between. The CDR3 here is CASSLASQETQYF. The DNA of the CDR3 is TGCGCCAGCAGCTTGGCCTCCCAAGAGACCCAGTACTTC.

V and J are TRBV6-2 or TRBV6-3 and TRBJ1-1, with unresolved D. Trimming left V 2 bases short and J 5 bases short, with 9 bases between. The CDR3 consists of 13 residues. Germline CDR1 reads MNHEY; CDR2 reads SVGEGT. The CDR3 sequence is CASSYNGGTEAFF. The DNA of the CDR3 is TGTGCCAGCAGTTACAATGGTGGGACTGAAGCTTTCTTT.

In DNA form, the CDR3 reads TGTGCCACCAGCACTCGGACAGGGGCCTCGAGTGAAGCTTTCTTT. It encodes CATSTRTGASSEAFF. The rearrangement links TRBV15 to TRBJ1-1, with 9 bases lining up with TRBD1. The CDR3 runs to 15 residues. Germline assignment: CDR1 LNHNV and CDR2 YYDKDF (reference sequence). Trimming cost V 4 bases and J 7 bases; bases outside gene matches: 10.

Written as DNA, the CDR3 is TGTGCCAGCAGCTTAGCCGGGGGCGAGCAGTACTTC. Its translation: CASSLAGGEQYF. The gene calls are TRBV11-2 and TRBJ2-7, with D possibly matching TRBD2 (6 bases). Germline-derived CDR1 and CDR2 are SGHAT and FQNNGV. The CDR3 sequence is 12 residues long. V dropped 1 base and J dropped 6 bases, with 7 bases sitting between them.

The V and J genes are TRBV27 and TRBJ1-1; D unresolved. V was clipped by 3 bases and J by 1 base, with 9 bases between them. The CDR3 sequence is 14 residues long. Per the germline V gene, CDR1 is MNHEY and CDR2 is SMNVEV (reference sequence). CDR3 protein: CASSFLRTNTEAFF. The DNA of the CDR3 is TGTGCCAGCAGTTTCCTCCGGACGAACACTGAAGCTTTCTTT.

The chain uses TRBV3-1 (or the pseudogene TRBV3-2) and TRBJ2-5; D call uncertain. V lost 1 base to trimming and J lost 0 bases, with 12 bases between them. The CDR3 is made up of 16 amino acids. CDR1 and CDR2 from the germline V gene are LGHDT and YNNKEL (reference sequence). CDR3 residues: CASSQVQRTYQETQYF. The DNA of the CDR3 is TGTGCCAGCAGCCAAGTGCAACGAACATACCAAGAGACCCAGTACTTC.

The chain is built from TRBV14 and TRBJ2-3; unclear D gene. The CDR3 extends over 16 amino acids. Trimming pared 1 base from V and 0 bases from J, leaving 11 bases between. The germline CDR1 and CDR2 sequences are SGHDN and FVKESK. CDR3: CASSQAPGSSTDTQYF. CDR3 in DNA: TGTGCCAGCAGCCAAGCCCCAGGCTCTAGCACAGATACGCAGTATTTT.